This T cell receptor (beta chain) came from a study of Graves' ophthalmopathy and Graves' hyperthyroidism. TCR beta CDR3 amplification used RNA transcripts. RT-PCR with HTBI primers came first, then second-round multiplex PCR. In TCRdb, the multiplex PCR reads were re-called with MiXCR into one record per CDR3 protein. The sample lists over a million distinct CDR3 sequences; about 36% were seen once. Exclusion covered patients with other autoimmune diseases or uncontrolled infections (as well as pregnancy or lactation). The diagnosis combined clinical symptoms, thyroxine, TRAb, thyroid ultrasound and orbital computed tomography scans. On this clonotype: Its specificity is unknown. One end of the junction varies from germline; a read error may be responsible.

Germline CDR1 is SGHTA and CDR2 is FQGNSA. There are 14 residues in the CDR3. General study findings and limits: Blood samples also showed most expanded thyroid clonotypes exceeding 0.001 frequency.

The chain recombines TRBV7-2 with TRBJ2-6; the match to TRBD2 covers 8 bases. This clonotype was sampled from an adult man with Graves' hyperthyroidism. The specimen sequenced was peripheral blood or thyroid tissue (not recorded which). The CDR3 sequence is CASSPNSGAYVLTF. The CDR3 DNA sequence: TGTGCCAGCAGCCCTAATAGCGGGGCCTACGTCCTGACTTTC.